Here is one T cell receptor beta chain with its context. The antigen is not known. The data were taken from a study of shared clonotypes between healthy human individuals. Study conclusions and caveats: It was anticipated that sequencing depth would influence how many clonotypes donors shared. Estimated richness was generally greater in naive than memory subsets.

The CDR3 is 16 amino acids. The trim removed 2 bases at V and 5 bases at J, leaving 10 bases unmatched. The V gene's germline CDR1 is MNHNS and CDR2 SASEGT. The protocol was immunoSEQ multiplex PCR, while the TCRdb copy is restricted to in-frame clones and leaves out a portion. The profile shows some 700,000 clones, 90% of them singletons. Sequenced input: memory CD8+ T cells from PBMCs. As for subset: CD45RO+ cells pooled with CCR7-negative TemRA cells. The source is a young man in good health. Some clones in this sample may be carry-over from other donors' samples. The chain uses TRBV6-1 and TRBJ1-2; 8 positions match TRBD1. The CDR3 protein is CASSESPTGEWYGYTF. CDR3 DNA sequence: TGTGCCAGCAGTGAATCCCCGACAGGGGAATGGTATGGCTACACCTTC.